This TCR beta chain was captured by sequencing in a study of T cells in Graves' hyperthyroidism and ophthalmopathy (dated by TCRdb to 2018 to 2020). A note on the overall study: Peripheral blood was sampled at the time of initial diagnosis, prior to any treatment. The roughly 100 discovery patients were divided at random into training and test sets in a 7:3 ratio. Once sampling was done, hyperthyroidism patients were given methimazole at a starting dose of 30 mg daily, whereas ophthalmopathy patients were given high-dose intravenous methylprednisolone. TCR Vbeta CDR3 sequencing of roughly 140 peripheral blood samples (approximately 44 ophthalmopathy, some 75 hyperthyroidism and approximately 17 progressor patients) is reported in the paper. Prospective prediction of ophthalmopathy was tested in an independent validation cohort consisting of 18 to 20 hyperthyroidism patients and over 15 patients who later progressed to ophthalmopathy. To identify distinguishing TCR V-J signatures, a discovery cohort of 100 patients was used, comprising some 43 with Graves' ophthalmopathy and roughly 60 with stable Graves' hyperthyroidism. In about 6 Graves' hyperthyroidism patients, the study also compared T-cell repertoires from thyroid tissue with T-cell repertoires from blood. Overall results and qualifications from the work: In validation, progression to ophthalmopathy was predicted by the model with almost 71% sensitivity and around 75% specificity, a median of approximately 7.1 months before onset. Most expanded thyroid clonotypes (frequency above 0.001) were also found in blood, which suggests that blood repertoires may mirror thyroid immune responses. Sample size was not statistically predetermined, and investigators were not blinded to group allocation. Ophthalmopathy was separated from stable hyperthyroidism by a 13 V-J signature model, with roughly 88% sensitivity and roughly 84% specificity obtained in cross-validation and 80%/75% obtained in testing.

The CDR3 goes from the cysteine to the phenylalanine over 13 residues. Only the CDR3 region is kept as DNA, spanning 39 bases read in frame from base 1. After removal of 6 bases from V and 7 bases from J, the junction retains 2 bases not matched to a gene. CDR1 and CDR2, per the germline V gene, are MNHNS and SASEGT. The TCR beta CDR3 regions were amplified from RNA transcripts. For the first round of RT-PCR on the TCR CDR3, the HTBI primer set was used together with the Qiagen OneStep RT-PCR kit. Libraries were constructed in a second round of multiplex PCR, after which size selection and purification were performed. Libraries were sequenced paired-end with 100 bp reads on an Illumina HiSeq2000. In the source study's methods: SOAPnuke was used to process the raw data, removing reads that contained adapters or uncalled bases, had a mean Phred below 15, or lacked an exact match to the constant primer or identifier. High-quality paired reads were merged using COPE v1.2.5, and each unique nucleotide sequence was defined as a clonotype. MiTCR v1.1 was used to align clonotypes to the IMGT TRBV, TRBD and TRBJ reference segments. Only V-J combinations with frequency above 0.0001, covering 99% to 99.2% of repertoires, were analysed. The TCS score was defined as the ratio of F50 (clonal expansion) to E x V (chaos), calculated using BLOSUM62-based TCRdist between CDR3 peptides within each V-J. Welch's t-statistics and random forest reduced fewer than 550 V-J features to 10 to 15, which were used in a naive Bayes classifier (R e1071). TCRdb handled the public reads itself, with Q25 trimming in fastp and clone calling in MiXCR, and kept productive beta chains. Records with the same CDR3 protein are collapsed into one entry carrying the most frequent genes and DNA. It is TCRdb's table, rather than the study itself, that gives the V and J calls and clone size. The sample includes 300,000 to 350,000 distinct CDR3 sequences, with 14% observed a single time. The leading ten clones occupy around 23% of the sample.

Stable Graves' hyperthyroidism was defined as the absence of progression to ophthalmopathy over 18 months of follow-up. Hyperthyroidism patients were newly diagnosed, had a disease duration of under 2 months, and were aged 18 to 65 years. Patients with uncontrolled infections, other autoimmune diseases, pregnancy or lactation were excluded. Clinical symptoms, serum thyroxine and TRAb, thyroid ultrasound, and orbital computed tomography formed the basis for the diagnoses. Ficoll-Paque density gradient centrifugation was used to isolate PBMCs from approximately 11 ml of fresh peripheral blood. Total RNA was extracted using Trizol reagent, and RNA quality was assessed on an Agilent 2100 Bioanalyzer. This clonotype has at least ten counts. The clone's antigen remains unknown. Per-base quality was not reported, and no clone a single base away is much larger than it.

The V gene is TRBV6-1 and the J gene is TRBJ1-6; TRBD1 lines up with 8 middle nucleotides. The specimen sequenced was blood. The TCR was taken from a woman under 40 with Graves' hyperthyroidism. The CDR3 in this case is CASSGDRNSPLHF. The DNA sequence reads TGTGCCAGCAGCGGGGACAGGAATTCACCCCTCCACTTT.